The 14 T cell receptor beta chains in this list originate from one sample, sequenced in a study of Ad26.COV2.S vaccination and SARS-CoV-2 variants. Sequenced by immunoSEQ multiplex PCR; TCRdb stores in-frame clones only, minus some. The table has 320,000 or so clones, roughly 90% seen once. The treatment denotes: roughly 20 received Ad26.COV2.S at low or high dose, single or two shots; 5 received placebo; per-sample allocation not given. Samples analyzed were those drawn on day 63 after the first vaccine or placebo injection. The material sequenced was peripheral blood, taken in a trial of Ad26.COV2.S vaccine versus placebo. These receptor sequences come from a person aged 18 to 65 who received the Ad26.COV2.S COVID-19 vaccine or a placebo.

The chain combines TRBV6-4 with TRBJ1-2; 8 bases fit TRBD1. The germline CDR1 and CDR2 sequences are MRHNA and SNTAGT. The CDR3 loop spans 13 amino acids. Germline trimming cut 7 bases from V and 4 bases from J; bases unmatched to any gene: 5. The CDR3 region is CASTPGTGYGYTF. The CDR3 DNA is TGTGCCAGCACCCCGGGGACAGGCTATGGCTACACCTTC.

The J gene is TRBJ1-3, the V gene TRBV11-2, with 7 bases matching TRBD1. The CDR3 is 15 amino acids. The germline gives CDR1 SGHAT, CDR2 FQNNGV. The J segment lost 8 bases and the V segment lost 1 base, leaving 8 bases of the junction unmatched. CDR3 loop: CASSLGVGGMDTIYF. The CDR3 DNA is TGTGCCAGCAGCTTAGGAGTAGGGGGCATGGACACCATATATTTT.

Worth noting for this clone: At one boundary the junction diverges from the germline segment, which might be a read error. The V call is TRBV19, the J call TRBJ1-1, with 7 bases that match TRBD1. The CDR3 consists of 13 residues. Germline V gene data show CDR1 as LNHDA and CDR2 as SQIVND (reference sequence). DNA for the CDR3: TGTGCCAGCAGTATGACAGGGATGTCTGAAGCTTTCTTT. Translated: CASSMTGMSEAFF.

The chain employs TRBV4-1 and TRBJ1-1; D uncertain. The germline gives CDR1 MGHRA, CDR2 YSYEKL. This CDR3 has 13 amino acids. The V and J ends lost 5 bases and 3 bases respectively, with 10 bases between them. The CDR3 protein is CASSWVIDTEAFF. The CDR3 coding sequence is TGCGCCAGCAGCTGGGTTATAGACACTGAAGCTTTCTTT.

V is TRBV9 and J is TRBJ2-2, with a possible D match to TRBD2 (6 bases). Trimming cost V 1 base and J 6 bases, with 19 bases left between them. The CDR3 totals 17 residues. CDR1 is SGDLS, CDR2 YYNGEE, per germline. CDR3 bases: TGTGCCAGCAGCGTAAGCGCGGGGCCACCTGACCCCGGGGAGCTGTTTTTT. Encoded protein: CASSVSAGPPDPGELFF. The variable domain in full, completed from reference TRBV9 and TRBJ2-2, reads DSGVTQTPKHLITATGQRVTLRCSPRSGDLSVYWYQQSLDQGLQFLIQYYNGEERAKGNILERFSAQQFPDLHSELNLSSLELGDSALYFCASSVSAGPPDPGELFFGEGSRLTVL.

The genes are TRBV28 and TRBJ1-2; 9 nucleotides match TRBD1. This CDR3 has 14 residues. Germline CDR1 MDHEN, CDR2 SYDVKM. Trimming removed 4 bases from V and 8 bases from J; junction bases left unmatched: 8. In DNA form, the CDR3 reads TGTGCCAGCAGTTATAACAGGGGGCTAAAAGGCTACACCTTC. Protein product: CASSYNRGLKGYTF.

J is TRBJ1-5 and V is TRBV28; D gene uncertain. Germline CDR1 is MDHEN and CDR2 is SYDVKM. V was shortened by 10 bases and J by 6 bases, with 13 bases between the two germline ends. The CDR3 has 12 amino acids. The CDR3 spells CAIHDVGQPQHF. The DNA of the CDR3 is TGTGCCATCCATGACGTGGGTCAGCCCCAGCATTTT.

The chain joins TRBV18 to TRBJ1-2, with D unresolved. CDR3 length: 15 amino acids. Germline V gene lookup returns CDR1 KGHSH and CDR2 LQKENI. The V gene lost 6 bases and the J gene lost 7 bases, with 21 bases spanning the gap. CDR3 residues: CASSPTLYSGSGYTF. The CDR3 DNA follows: TGTGCCAGCTCCCCGACCCTATACTCGGGATCTGGCTACACCTTC.

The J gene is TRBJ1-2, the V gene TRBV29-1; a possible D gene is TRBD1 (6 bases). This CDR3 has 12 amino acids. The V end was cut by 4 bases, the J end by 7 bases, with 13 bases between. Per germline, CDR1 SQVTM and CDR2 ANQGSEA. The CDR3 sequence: CSVVWGAAGYTF. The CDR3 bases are TGCAGCGTTGTTTGGGGGGCAGCTGGCTACACCTTC.

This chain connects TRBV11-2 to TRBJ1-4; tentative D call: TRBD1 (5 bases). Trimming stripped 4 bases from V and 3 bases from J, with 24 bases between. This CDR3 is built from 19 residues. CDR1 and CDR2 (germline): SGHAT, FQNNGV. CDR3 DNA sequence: TGTGCCAGCAGCTCCTCTATCCGGGACCGGCTTTCAGCTAATGAAAAACTGTTTTTT. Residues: CASSSSIRDRLSANEKLFF. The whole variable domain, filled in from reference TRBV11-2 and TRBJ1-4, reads EAGVAQSPRYKIIEKRQSVAFWCNPISGHATLYWYQQILGQGPKLLIQFQNNGVVDDSQLPKDRFSAERLKGVDSTLKIQPAKLEDSAVYLCASSSSIRDRLSANEKLFFGSGTQLSVL.

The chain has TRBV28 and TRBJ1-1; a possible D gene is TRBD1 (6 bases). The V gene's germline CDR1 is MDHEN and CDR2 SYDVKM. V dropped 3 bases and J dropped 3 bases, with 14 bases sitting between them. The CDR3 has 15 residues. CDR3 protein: CASSFGEGVDTEAFF. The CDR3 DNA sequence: TGTGCCAGCAGTTTCGGAGAGGGGGTCGACACTGAAGCTTTCTTT. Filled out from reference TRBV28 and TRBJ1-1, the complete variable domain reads DVKVTQSSRYLVKRTGEKVFLECVQDMDHENMFWYRQDPGLGLRLIYFSYDVKMKEKGDIPEGYSVSREKKERFSLILESASTNQTSMYLCASSFGEGVDTEAFFGQGTRLTVV.

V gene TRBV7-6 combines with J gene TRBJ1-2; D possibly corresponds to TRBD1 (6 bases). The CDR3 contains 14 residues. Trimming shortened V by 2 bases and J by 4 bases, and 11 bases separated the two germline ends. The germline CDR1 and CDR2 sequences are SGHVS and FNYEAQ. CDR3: CASSLTTGIYGYTF. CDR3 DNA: TGTGCCAGCAGCTTAACGACAGGAATCTATGGCTACACCTTC.

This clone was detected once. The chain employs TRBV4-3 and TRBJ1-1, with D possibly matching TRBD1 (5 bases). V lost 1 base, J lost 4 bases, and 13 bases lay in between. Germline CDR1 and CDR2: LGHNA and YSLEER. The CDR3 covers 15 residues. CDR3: CASSQVGQGVTEAFF. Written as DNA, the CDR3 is TGCGCCAGCAGCCAAGTCGGCCAGGGCGTCACTGAAGCTTTCTTT.

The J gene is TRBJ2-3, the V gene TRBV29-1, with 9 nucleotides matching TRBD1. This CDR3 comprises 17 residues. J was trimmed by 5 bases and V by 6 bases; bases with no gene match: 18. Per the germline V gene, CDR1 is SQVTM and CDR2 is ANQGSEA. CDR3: CSVHAGLGQGMGDTQYF. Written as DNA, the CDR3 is TGCAGCGTCCACGCCGGCCTCGGACAGGGGATGGGAGATACGCAGTATTTT.